Listed here are 30 T cell receptor beta chains from one sample, sequenced in a study of OX40 agonist ivuxolimab in advanced cancers. Profiling relied on immunoSEQ multiplex PCR, and the TCRdb table lists in-frame clones only, not all of them. This table has about 55,000 clones, around 87% appearing once. The sample was CD4+ or CD8+ T cells sorted from blood, taken in a trial of the OX40 agonist ivuxolimab. Receptors originate from an adult with an advanced solid tumor such as melanoma, head and neck, liver or kidney cancer.

This rearrangement joins TRBV27 to TRBJ2-1, with D perhaps matching TRBD1 or TRBD2 (5 bases each). This CDR3 spans 11 amino acids. Germline lookup yields CDR1 MNHEY and CDR2 SMNVEV (reference sequence). Trimming shortened V by 6 bases and J by 12 bases, and 12 bases separated the two germline ends. In DNA form, the CDR3 reads TGTGCCAGCAGCCTCGGGGCAGCGCAGTTCTTC. Amino acids: CASSLGAAQFF.

This chain uses TRBV27 with TRBJ2-7; D is unresolved. V gave up 4 bases and J gave up 6 bases, with 16 bases separating them. The CDR3 consists of 14 residues. Germline V lookup: CDR1 MNHEY, CDR2 SMNVEV (reference sequence). The CDR3 loop is CASSYSHSTLEQYF. The CDR3 DNA sequence: TGTGCCAGCAGTTATTCCCATTCGACTCTCGAGCAGTACTTC.

The chain couples TRBV4-1 to TRBJ2-2, with D perhaps matching TRBD2 (6 bases). V was cut by 0 bases and J by 0 bases, with 11 bases left in between. The CDR3 is 17 residues long. Germline CDR1 is MGHRA and CDR2 is YSYEKL. The CDR3 bases are TGCGCCAGCAGCCAAGATGTCGGGGGTGCGAACACCGGGGAGCTGTTTTTT. It codes for CASSQDVGGANTGELFF.

This clone appeared a single time. The CDR3 loop reads CASSLSSNQPQHF. The CDR3 bases are TGTGCCAGTAGTTTAAGTAGCAATCAGCCCCAGCATTTT. The V call is TRBV19, the J call TRBJ1-5; no clear D gene. CDR3 size: 13 residues. V lost 5 bases, J lost 0 bases, and 5 bases lay in between. Per germline, CDR1 LNHDA and CDR2 SQIVND (reference sequence).

The chain employs TRBV7-8 and TRBJ2-1, with a possible D match to TRBD2 (7 bases). The length of the CDR3 is 16 residues. Trimming stripped 5 bases from V and 7 bases from J, with 21 bases between. Germline V gene lookup returns CDR1 SGHVS and CDR2 FQNEAQ. The DNA of the CDR3 is TGTGCCAGCAGCCTAAGACTAGTGGGGGGGCTGAATGAGCAGTTCTTC. Its translation: CASSLRLVGGLNEQFF.

V and J are TRBV7-9 and TRBJ2-1; TRBD2 aligns across 7 bases. J gave up 10 bases and V 6 bases, and 6 bases lay outside the gene matches. CDR1 is SEHNR, CDR2 FQNEAQ, per germline (reference sequence). The CDR3 runs 12 residues. The CDR3 reads CASSGIGGEQFF. CDR3 sequence (DNA): TGTGCCAGCAGTGGGATCGGGGGGGAGCAGTTCTTC. Full variable domain (outside the CDR3, taken from reference TRBV7-9 and TRBJ2-1): DTGVSQNPRHKITKRGQNVTFRCDPISEHNRLYWYRQTLGQGPEFLTYFQNEAQLEKSRLLSDRFSAERPKGSFSTLEIQRTEQGDSAMYLCASSGIGGEQFFGPGTRLTVL.

This rearrangement joins TRBV5-8 to TRBJ2-5; D not resolved. CDR1 is SGHTS, CDR2 YDEGEE, per germline. V was shortened by 4 bases and J by 4 bases, with 11 bases between the two germline ends. The CDR3 is 13 residues long. CDR3 sequence: CASSDILGETQYF. For the CDR3, the DNA is TGTGCCAGCAGCGATATCTTAGGAGAGACCCAGTACTTC.

This rearrangement joins TRBV13 to TRBJ2-1; TRBD1 matches 8 bases. CDR1 and CDR2 from the germline V gene are PRHDT and FYEKMQ (reference sequence). V lost 4 bases to trimming and J lost 5 bases; unmatched junction nucleotides: 4. CDR3 length: 14 amino acids. CDR3 amino acids: CASSSRGLHNEQFF. In nucleotides, the CDR3 is TGTGCCAGCAGCTCCAGGGGGCTGCACAATGAGCAGTTCTTC.

The chain combines TRBV9 with TRBJ1-1; 8 bases fit TRBD1. In germline, CDR1 is SGDLS, CDR2 YYNGEE. CDR3 length equals 15 residues. The trim removed 2 bases at V and 4 bases at J, leaving 7 bases unmatched. This CDR3 is CASSVRTGRVTEAFF. The CDR3 DNA reads TGTGCCAGCAGCGTTCGGACAGGGAGAGTCACTGAAGCTTTCTTT.

Sample share makes this clone medium-sized. V gene TRBV7-9 combines with J gene TRBJ1-1, with D hard to call. CDR1 is SEHNR and CDR2 is FQNEAQ in the germline V gene (reference sequence). CDR3 length equals 14 residues. With 4 bases removed from V and 3 bases from J, the gap between germline ends came to 12 bases. CDR3 amino acids: CASSSSFSDTEAFF. CDR3 DNA sequence: TGTGCCAGCAGCTCATCCTTTTCAGACACTGAAGCTTTCTTT.

This clone was seen once. The rearrangement joins TRBV5-8 to TRBJ1-5; D call uncertain. The V gene lost 4 bases and the J gene lost 5 bases, with 7 bases spanning the gap. Germline V gene sequence: CDR1 SGHTS, CDR2 YDEGEE. The CDR3 has 12 residues. The CDR3 region has the DNA TGTGCCAGCAGCCTTTACGATCAGCCCCAGCATTTT. Translated, it gives CASSLYDQPQHF.

The rearrangement links TRBV9 to TRBJ1-3; a possible D gene is TRBD1 (6 bases). The CDR3 is 14 amino acids. Germline V gives CDR1 SGDLS, CDR2 YYNGEE. Deletions cut 3 bases from V and 4 bases from J, with 11 bases between. The CDR3 DNA is TGTGCCAGCAGCGCCCAAACAGGGGGAAACACCATATATTTT. Its protein is CASSAQTGGNTIYF.

The chain combines TRBV27 with TRBJ2-7; TRBD1 might be the D (5 bases). Between the trimmed V and J ends, which lost 0 bases and 0 bases, there was a span of 12 bases. Per the germline V gene, CDR1 is MNHEY and CDR2 is SMNVEV (reference sequence). The CDR3 sequence is 16 residues long. The CDR3 region is CASSLSYHRSSYEQYF. The CDR3 DNA follows: TGTGCCAGCAGTTTATCGTATCACAGGAGCTCCTACGAGCAGTACTTC.

The sample holds a few counts of this clone. The rearrangement links TRBV7-9 to TRBJ1-2; D perhaps matches TRBD1 (6 bases). This CDR3 region has 15 residues. Germline lookup yields CDR1 SEHNR and CDR2 FQNEAQ (reference sequence). V was cut by 5 bases and J by 1 base, with 14 bases left in between. The CDR3 nucleotides are TGTGCCAGCAGCCTTGGACAGATCTTTAACTATGGCTACACCTTC. Amino acid sequence: CASSLGQIFNYGYTF.

The genes are TRBV6-5 and TRBJ2-4; perhaps TRBD2 as D (5 bases). This CDR3 region has 12 residues. Germline CDR1 is MNHEY and CDR2 is SVGAGI. Trimming pared 10 bases from V and 6 bases from J, leaving 13 bases between. CDR3 bases: TGTGCCACCTCGACTAATGGAAACATTCAGTACTTC. This translates into CATSTNGNIQYF.

DNA for the CDR3: TGTGCCAGCAGCTTTCCCCAAGGTGGGGCAACTAATGAAAAACTGTTTTTT. Its protein is CASSFPQGGATNEKLFF. The chain links TRBV5-8 to TRBJ1-4; no definite D call. Germline V gene data show CDR1 as SGHTS and CDR2 as YDEGEE. The CDR3 has 17 residues. The V and J ends lost 2 bases and 0 bases respectively, with 14 bases between them.

The chain couples TRBV6-5 to TRBJ2-5; either TRBD1 or TRBD2 may fit D (6 bases each). The V end lost 2 bases, the J end lost 6 bases, and 13 bases lay between the germline ends. The CDR3 contains 14 residues. CDR1 MNHEY and CDR2 SVGAGI come from the germline V gene. In nucleotides, the CDR3 is TGTGCCAGCAGTTACGGGCAGGGGAGGCAGACCCAGTACTTC. It translates to CASSYGQGRQTQYF.

This clone was detected once. This chain uses TRBV6-5 with TRBJ1-5, with a possible D match to TRBD1 (5 bases). The CDR3 contains 14 residues. The V gene lost 4 bases and the J gene lost 4 bases, with 11 bases spanning the gap. The germline V gene encodes CDR1 MNHEY and CDR2 SVGAGI. This chain's CDR3 is CASSSTVLNQPQHF. In nucleotides, the CDR3 is TGTGCCAGCAGTTCGACAGTTTTGAATCAGCCCCAGCATTTT.

The genes are TRBV6-1 and TRBJ1-5; a possible D gene is TRBD1 (5 bases). Germline V gene sequence: CDR1 MNHNS, CDR2 SASEGT. The CDR3 spans 16 residues. Trimming left V 1 base short and J 1 base short, with 11 bases between. The CDR3 DNA is TGTGCCAGCAGTGAAGAGGGGAGGGCAAGCAATCAGCCCCAGCATTTT. This sequence encodes CASSEEGRASNQPQHF.

The CDR3 DNA reads as TGTGCCAGCAGGGAGCAGGGGAGCTTTGAAGCTTTCTTT. Amino acid sequence: CASREQGSFEAFF. V is TRBV7-9 and J is TRBJ1-1; D may be TRBD1 (6 bases). V shed 6 bases and J shed 7 bases, with 15 bases lying between them. The germline V gene has CDR1 SEHNR and CDR2 FQNEAQ (reference sequence). The CDR3 loop spans 13 amino acids.

In its sample, this clone was seen once. CDR3 protein: CASSQEESENTIYF. CDR3 sequence (DNA): TGCGCCAGCAGCCAAGAAGAGAGTGAAAACACCATATATTTT. V and J are TRBV4-1 and TRBJ1-3; D not resolved. Germline CDR1 and CDR2: MGHRA and YSYEKL. Trimming took off 0 bases at V and 6 bases at J, with 9 bases between the two ends. The CDR3 is 14 amino acids.

The chain has TRBV2 and TRBJ2-7; tentatively, D is TRBD1 (6 bases). This CDR3 comprises 14 residues. Trimming cost V 6 bases and J 2 bases, with 14 bases left between them. The germline CDR1 and CDR2 sequences are SNHLY and FYNNEI. CDR3 region: CASSDRTSTYEQYF. The DNA of the CDR3 is TGTGCCAGCAGCGACAGGACCTCTACCTACGAGCAGTACTTC.

The chain uses TRBV28 and TRBJ1-2; a possible D gene is TRBD1 (6 bases). The V end lost 2 bases, the J end lost 8 bases, and 18 bases lay between the germline ends. This CDR3 has 15 residues. Germline V gene sequence: CDR1 MDHEN, CDR2 SYDVKM. CDR3 DNA: TGTGCCAGCAGTTTAGTACAGGGAGGTAGTGAGGGCTACACCTTC. This encodes CASSLVQGGSEGYTF.

This rearrangement joins TRBV19 to TRBJ2-7, with 7 bases identical to TRBD1. The CDR3 spans 13 residues. Germline lookup yields CDR1 LNHDA and CDR2 SQIVND (reference sequence). Trimming at V came to 8 bases and at J to 4 bases, leaving 8 bases not matched to a gene. CDR3 residues: CASSRDSFYEQYF. CDR3 coding DNA: TGTGCCAGTTCCCGGGACAGTTTTTACGAGCAGTACTTC.

This clone appeared once. The chain recombines TRBV6-5 with TRBJ2-3; a possible D gene is TRBD1 (5 bases). The CDR3 consists of 14 residues. V was clipped by 5 bases and J by 2 bases, with 11 bases between them. Germline CDR1 MNHEY, CDR2 SVGAGI. CDR3 sequence reads: CASSLQAITDTQYF. Written as DNA, the CDR3 is TGTGCCAGCAGTCTACAGGCTATCACAGATACGCAGTATTTT.

The CDR3 region has the DNA TGTGCCACCAGCAGTCAGGGGGCCGCCTATGGCTACACCTTC. This gives the protein CATSSQGAAYGYTF. The rearrangement links TRBV15 to TRBJ1-2; 8 nucleotides line up with TRBD1. CDR1 LNHNV and CDR2 YYDKDF come from the germline V gene (reference sequence). The V segment lost 3 bases and the J segment 4 bases; nucleotides outside the gene matches: 4. The CDR3 totals 14 residues. Full variable domain (rest looked up from reference TRBV15 and TRBJ1-2): DAMVIQNPRYQVTQFGKPVTLSCSQTLNHNVMYWYQQKSSQAPKLLFHYYDKDFNNEADTPDNFQSRRPNTSFCFLDIRSPGLGDTAMYLCATSSQGAAYGYTFGSGTRLTVV.

This sequence joins TRBV7-9 and TRBJ1-1; 8 bases align to TRBD1. Unmatched junction bases numbered 11, after V lost 6 bases and J lost 5 bases. The CDR3 loop spans 15 amino acids. Germline CDR1 and CDR2: SEHNR and FQNEAQ (reference sequence). The CDR3: CASRRAQQGETEAFF. The CDR3 region has the DNA TGTGCCAGCAGGCGCGCGCAACAGGGGGAGACTGAAGCTTTCTTT.

This chain joins TRBV9 and TRBJ2-1, with a possible D match to TRBD2 (6 bases). The CDR3 totals 16 residues. Germline V CDR1 and CDR2: SGDLS, YYNGEE. With 0 bases removed from V and 7 bases from J, the gap between germline ends came to 17 bases. CDR3 sequence (DNA): TGTGCCAGCAGCGTAGCCCCCGGGGTCCGGGGGAATGAGCAGTTCTTC. Protein sequence: CASSVAPGVRGNEQFF.

The chain carries TRBV6-5 and TRBJ1-1, with D uncertain. Germline-derived CDR1 and CDR2 are MNHEY and SVGAGI. V lost 0 bases to trimming and J lost 5 bases, with 10 bases between them. The CDR3 sequence is 14 residues long. As DNA, the CDR3 is TGTGCCAGCAGTTACTCGGAGAGCCAGACTGAAGCTTTCTTT. Translating gives CASSYSESQTEAFF.

This clone was seen only once. The rearrangement joins TRBV13 to TRBJ1-4; the D gene is possibly TRBD1 (5 bases). The V end was cut by 6 bases, the J end by 8 bases, with 16 bases between. The CDR3 is 14 amino acids. The germline gives CDR1 PRHDT, CDR2 FYEKMQ (reference sequence). The CDR3 nucleotides read TGTGCCAGCAGTTTGTTCAGGGTGGCGGAAAAACTGTTTTTT. Translating gives CASSLFRVAEKLFF.